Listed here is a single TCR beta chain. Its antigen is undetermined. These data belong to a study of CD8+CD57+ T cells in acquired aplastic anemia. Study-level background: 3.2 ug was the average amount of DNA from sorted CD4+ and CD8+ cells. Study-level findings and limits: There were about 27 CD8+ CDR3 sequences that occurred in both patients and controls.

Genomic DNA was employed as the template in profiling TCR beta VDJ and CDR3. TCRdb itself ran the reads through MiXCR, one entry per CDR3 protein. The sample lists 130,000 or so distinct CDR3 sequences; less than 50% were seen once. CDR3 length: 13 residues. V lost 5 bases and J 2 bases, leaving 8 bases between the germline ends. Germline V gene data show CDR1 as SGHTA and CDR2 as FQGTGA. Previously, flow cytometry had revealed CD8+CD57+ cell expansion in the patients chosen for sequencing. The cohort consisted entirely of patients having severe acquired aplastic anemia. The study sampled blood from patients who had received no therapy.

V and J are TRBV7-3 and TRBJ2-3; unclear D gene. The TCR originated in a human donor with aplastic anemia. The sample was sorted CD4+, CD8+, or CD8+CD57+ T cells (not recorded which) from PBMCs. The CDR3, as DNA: TGTGCCAGCAGCCCTTACTCCACAGATACGCAGTATTTT. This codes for CASSPYSTDTQYF.